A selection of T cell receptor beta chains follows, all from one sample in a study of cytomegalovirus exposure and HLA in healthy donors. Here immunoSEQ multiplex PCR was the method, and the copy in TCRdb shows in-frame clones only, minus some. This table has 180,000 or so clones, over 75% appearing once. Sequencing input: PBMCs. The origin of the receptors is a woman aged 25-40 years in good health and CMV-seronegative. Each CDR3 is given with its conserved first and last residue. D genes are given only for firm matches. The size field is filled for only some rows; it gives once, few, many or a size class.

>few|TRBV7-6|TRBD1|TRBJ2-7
TGTGCCAGCAGCTCCGGGACAGGGGGTCGGGAGCAGTACTTC
CASSSGTGGREQYF
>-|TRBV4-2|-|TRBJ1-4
TGTGCCAGCAGCCAAGTTCAGGGTGGGGAAAAACTGTTTTTT
CASSQVQGGEKLFF
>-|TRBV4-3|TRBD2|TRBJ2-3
TGCGCCAGCAGCCAAGATATTCAGCGGGGAACCACAGATACGCAGTATTTT
CASSQDIQRGTTDTQYF
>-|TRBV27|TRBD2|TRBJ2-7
TGTGCCAGCAGTGCATTCGGACTAGATTTTCACGAGCAGTACTTC
CASSAFGLDFHEQYF
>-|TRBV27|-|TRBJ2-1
TGTGCCAGCAGTTTCCCCCGGAGTGAGCAGTTCTTC
CASSFPRSEQFF
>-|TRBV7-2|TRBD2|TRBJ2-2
TGTGCCAGCAGCTCAGTAGCGGGGATGAACACCGGGGAGCTGTTTTTT
CASSSVAGMNTGELFF
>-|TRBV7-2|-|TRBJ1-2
TGTGCCAGCAGTTTCACCAGGGCGGGCTACACCTTC
CASSFTRAGYTF
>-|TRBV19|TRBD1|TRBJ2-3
TGTGCCAGTAGTACCCGGGACAGGTCAGATACGCAGTATTTT
CASSTRDRSDTQYF
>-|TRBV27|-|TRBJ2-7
TGTGCCAGCAGTCCAGCCCTCAGGGCGGGGGAGCAGTACTTC
CASSPALRAGEQYF
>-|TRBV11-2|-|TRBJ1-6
TGTGCCAGCAGCTTCGGAACCCCGACAGGCCATTCACCCCTCCACTTT
CASSFGTPTGHSPLHF
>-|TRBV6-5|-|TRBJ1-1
TGTGCCAGCAGTTACTCTAGTTGGGGGGGTGAAGCTTTCTTT
CASSYSSWGGEAFF